Many counts were recorded for the clone carrying this T cell receptor beta chain. One entry per CDR3 protein, called by TCRdb with MiXCR from the 5' RACE reads. Of some 71,000 distinct CDR3 sequences in the sample, roughly a tenth were seen once. The data are from a study of early T cells in non-severe SARS-CoV-2 infection. V lost 2 bases, J lost 3 bases, and 19 bases lay in between. From germline, CDR1 is SNHLY and CDR2 FYNNEI. CDR3 length: 17 amino acids. Source material: whole blood. The clonotype comes from an adult who was a healthcare worker with PCR-confirmed SARS-CoV-2 infection or an uninfected control (not recorded which). The rearrangement uses TRBV2 and TRBJ1-2; D unclear. The CDR3 bases are TGTGCCAGCAGTGAATGGTTATCAGTACGGGGTGACTATGGCTACACCTTC. The encoded protein is CASSEWLSVRGDYGYTF. The variable domain in full, with the rest retrieved from reference TRBV2 and TRBJ1-2, is EPEVTQTPSHQVTQMGQEVILRCVPISNHLYFYWYRQILGQKVEFLVSFYNNEISEKSEIFDDQFSVERPDGSNFTLKIRSTKLEDSAMYFCASSEWLSVRGDYGYTFGSGTRLTVV.